Each of the 11 T cell receptor beta chains below was sequenced from the same sample in a study of blood T cell repertoires in COVID-19. Using immunoSEQ multiplex PCR, the repertoire was profiled, and TCRdb retains in-frame clones only, with some absent. The sample records under 45,000 clones, 87% being singletons. The sequencing input was peripheral blood. Receptors were obtained from a woman older than 75 in a cohort sampled during active or convalescent COVID-19.

The V gene is TRBV7-9, the J gene TRBJ1-2, with D perhaps matching TRBD1 (5 bases). Germline lookup yields CDR1 SEHNR and CDR2 FQNEAQ (reference sequence). The CDR3 contains 13 residues. V dropped 7 bases and J dropped 7 bases, with 16 bases sitting between them. CDR3 loop: CASTPGGAGGYTF. The CDR3 region has the DNA TGTGCCAGCACCCCGGGTGGGGCAGGTGGCTACACCTTC.

This rearrangement joins TRBV20-1 to TRBJ1-5, with 10 bases identical to TRBD1. V was clipped by 3 bases and J by 5 bases; unmatched bases: 10. The CDR3 is 16 amino acids. Germline-derived CDR1 and CDR2 are DFQATT and SNEGSKA (reference sequence). CDR3 loop: CSASGDRGHIDQPQHF. CDR3 nucleotides: TGCAGTGCTAGTGGAGACAGGGGGCATATCGATCAGCCCCAGCATTTT.

The genes are TRBV7-9 and TRBJ2-5; possible D gene TRBD1, 5 bases. Germline V gene lookup returns CDR1 SEHNR and CDR2 FQNEAQ (reference sequence). The ends were cut back, 2 bases at V and 1 base at J, with 8 bases in the middle. The CDR3 is made up of 14 amino acids. CDR3 in amino acids: CASSLQGAQETQYF. For the CDR3, the DNA is TGTGCCAGCAGCTTACAGGGTGCCCAAGAGACCCAGTACTTC.

V is TRBV5-4 and J is TRBJ1-2; D perhaps matches TRBD1 (6 bases). The CDR3 contains 14 residues. The V and J ends lost 4 bases and 4 bases respectively, with 14 bases between them. Germline V gene data show CDR1 as SGHNT and CDR2 as YYREEE (reference sequence). CDR3 DNA sequence: TGTGCCAGCAGCCAGGGAAGGGGGAGCTATGGCTACACCTTC. It translates to CASSQGRGSYGYTF. The full variable domain, rest sourced from reference TRBV5-4 and TRBJ1-2, is ETGVTQSPTHLIKTRGQQVTLRCSSQSGHNTVSWYQQALGQGPQFIFQYYREEENGRGNFPPRFSGLQFPNYSSELNVNALELDDSALYLCASSQGRGSYGYTFGSGTRLTVV.

V gene TRBV21-1 combines with J gene TRBJ2-5; TRBD2, the D gene given by the table, was not confirmed from the DNA. TRBV21-1 is a recognized pseudogene. The CDR3 has 18 amino acids. CDR3 in amino acids: CASRGQRGKTRGQETQYF. The CDR3 nucleotides are TGTGCCAGCAGGGGTCAACGGGGGAAAACAAGGGGACAAGAGACCCAGTACTTC.

CDR3 nucleotides: TGTGCCAGCAGCCTGACAGGGGCCGCGAACACTGAAGCTTTCTTT. Its protein is CASSLTGAANTEAFF. The genes are TRBV11-1 and TRBJ1-1; 8 bases are a match to TRBD1. The V gene end was trimmed by 5 bases and the J gene end by 1 base; junction bases not matched to a gene: 6. CDR1 and CDR2 from the germline V gene are SGHAT and FQDESV (reference sequence). The CDR3 runs to 15 residues.

The CDR3 nucleotides are TGTGCCAGCAGCCCGGACAGGGGGCGCAGCTATGGCTACACCTTC. It codes for CASSPDRGRSYGYTF. V gene TRBV5-4 combines with J gene TRBJ1-2; 11 positions agree with TRBD1. V trimming: 4 bases; J trimming: 4 bases; junction bases outside the gene matches: 6. CDR1 is SGHNT, CDR2 YYREEE, per germline (reference sequence). The length of the CDR3 is 15 residues.

CDR3 protein: CASGGGRYNTEAFF. The CDR3 DNA sequence: TGTGCCAGCGGGGGGGGGCGGTACAACACTGAAGCTTTCTTT. The rearrangement uses TRBV6-5 and TRBJ1-1, with D tentatively TRBD1 (6 bases). The ends were cut back, 8 bases at V and 2 bases at J, with 15 bases in the middle. The CDR3 consists of 14 residues. Per germline, CDR1 MNHEY and CDR2 SVGAGI.

This sequence joins TRBV11-2 and TRBJ2-1; TRBD2 matches at 7 bases. V shed 5 bases and J 7 bases; nucleotides not matched to a gene: 11. Germline loops: CDR1 SGHAT, CDR2 FQNNGV. This CDR3 is 15 amino acids long. CDR3 region: CASSRPSAGDNEQFF. In nucleotides, the CDR3 is TGTGCCAGCAGCCGGCCGTCCGCGGGAGATAATGAGCAGTTCTTC.

This clone was observed once. This chain links TRBV10-3 with TRBJ2-3; 14 nucleotides line up with TRBD2. CDR1 is ENHRY, CDR2 SYGVKD, per germline. The CDR3 has 18 amino acids. Germline trimming cut 6 bases from V and 5 bases from J; bases unmatched to any gene: 13. DNA of the CDR3: TGTGCCATCAGGGGGGGCGCGGGGACTAGCGGGAGCCAAGATACGCAGTATTTT. Translated: CAIRGGAGTSGSQDTQYF.

The rearrangement uses TRBV27 and TRBJ1-6; D call uncertain. With 6 bases removed from V and 8 bases from J, the gap between germline ends came to 14 bases. The CDR3 loop spans 14 amino acids. CDR1 and CDR2 from the germline V gene are MNHEY and SMNVEV (reference sequence). The CDR3 spells CASSIQSPHSPLHF. The CDR3 bases are TGTGCCAGCAGCATACAGAGTCCTCATTCACCCCTCCACTTT.